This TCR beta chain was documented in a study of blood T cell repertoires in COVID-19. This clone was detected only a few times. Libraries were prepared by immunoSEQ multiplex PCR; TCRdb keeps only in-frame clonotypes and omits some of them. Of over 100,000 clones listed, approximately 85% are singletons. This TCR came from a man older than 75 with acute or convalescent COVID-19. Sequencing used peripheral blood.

CDR3 bases: TGTGCCAGCAGCTTACCTAACCCCCGGACAGGCGAAAGGGAAAAACTGTTTTTT. Its translation: CASSLPNPRTGEREKLFF. The J gene is TRBJ1-4, the V gene TRBV7-6; 7 nucleotides match TRBD1. This CDR3 is built from 18 residues. Germline lookup yields CDR1 SGHVS and CDR2 FNYEAQ. Trimming took 2 bases from V and 8 from J; bases not matched to a gene: 17. The complete variable domain, with remaining parts taken from reference TRBV7-6 and TRBJ1-4, reads GAGVSQSPRYKVTKRGQDVALRCDPISGHVSLYWYRQALGQGPEFLTYFNYEAQQDKSGLPNDRFSAERPEGSISTLTIQRTEQRDSAMYRCASSLPNPRTGEREKLFFGSGTQLSVL.